This T cell receptor beta chain emerged from a study of T-cell reconstitution after alpha-beta-depleted transplantation in children. This clonotype was seen more than once but under ten times. CDR1 LGHNA and CDR2 YNFKEQ come from the germline V gene. CDR3 length equals 14 residues. V was shortened by 4 bases and J by 6 bases, with 12 bases between the two germline ends. The library targeted TCRbeta and was prepared with unique molecular identifiers. Each CDR3 protein is one row after TCRdb ran MiXCR on the PCR reads. The sample records some 830,000 distinct CDR3 sequences, about 16% being singletons. The sequencing here drew on PBMCs, mostly from graft donor cells, taken 360 days after TCRalphabeta/CD19-depleted stem cell transplant. V gene TRBV4-2 combines with J gene TRBJ2-2; maybe TRBD2 (6 bases). This clonotype was obtained from a male patient aged 10 to 17 who had a stem cell transplant for acute lymphoblastic leukemia, so the T cells may come from the graft donor. The CDR3 DNA reads as TGTGCCAGCAGCCTGACTAGTACCGCCGGGGAGCTGTTTTTT. Its translation: CASSLTSTAGELFF.